This TCR beta chain was identified in a study of monozygotic twins with inflammatory bowel disease. Eight separate reactions per sample served to make cDNA. TCRdb re-called the 5' RACE reads and shows each CDR3 protein once, DNA omitted. The sample features 150,000 to 200,000 distinct CDR3 sequences, with less than 7.5% in its top ten. Collection yielded under 3 ml of blood per donor. No sorting of T cells preceded isolation of total RNA from whole blood. The length of the CDR3 is 13 residues. Germline CDR1 reads SGHRS; CDR2 reads YFSETQ. This sequence originates from a human donor with ulcerative colitis or Crohn's disease, or a healthy co-twin of an affected twin (not recorded which). V is TRBV5-1 and J is TRBJ1-4; TCRdb reports TRBD1, a call that lacks DNA to check it against. The sample taken for sequencing was blood. The CDR3 sequence: CASKAPPGEKLFF.